This T cell receptor (beta chain) was captured in a study of STAT5B mutations in CD4+ large granular lymphocyte leukemia. This table comes from immunoSEQ multiplex PCR, and its TCRdb copy is limited to in-frame clones, with some not included. The sample comprises tens of thousands of clones, more than 75% of which are singletons, and 8.6% rests with the top ten. From germline, CDR1 is MDHEN and CDR2 SYDVKM. This CDR3 contains 15 residues. The trim removed 5 bases at V and 6 bases at J, leaving 7 bases unmatched. The chain combines TRBV28 with TRBJ1-5; TRBD1 agrees at 10 bases. Sequenced material: CD4+ T cells from blood buffy coats. The TCR originated in a human donor in good health. The CDR3: CASSPPGQGIQPQHF. The CDR3 nucleotides are TGTGCCAGCAGTCCCCCGGGACAGGGGATTCAGCCCCAGCATTTT.